This entry lists 21 T cell receptor beta chains sequenced from one sample in a study of identical twins. TCRdb re-analysed the 5' RACE reads in MiXCR, keeping a single row per CDR3 protein. The table shows under 900,000 distinct CDR3 sequences, with about 20% occurring only once. In addition, the sample was reused for a study of T cells expressing NK-cell markers.

Input material: PBMCs. All receptors come from a woman aged 18-29 years in good health.

In this sample, this clonotype turned up a few times. The chain uses TRBV6-1 and TRBJ2-6; no definite D call. This CDR3 has 15 amino acids. Germline V gene lookup returns CDR1 MNHNS and CDR2 SASEGT. Trimming shortened V by 6 bases and J by 4 bases, and 13 bases separated the two germline ends. The CDR3 region is CASRPETPGANVLTF. CDR3 bases: TGTGCCAGCAGGCCGGAGACGCCCGGGGCCAACGTCCTGACTTTC.

The sample holds a few counts of this clonotype. The rearrangement uses TRBV20-1 and TRBJ2-5, with D possibly being TRBD1 (6 bases). CDR1 and CDR2 from the germline V gene are DFQATT and SNEGSKA (reference sequence). The CDR3 is 16 amino acids. V gave up 2 bases and J gave up 3 bases, with 19 bases separating them. This chain's CDR3 is CSARLRALYREETQYF. DNA for the CDR3: TGCAGTGCTAGACTACGGGCACTATACAGGGAAGAGACCCAGTACTTC.

This chain uses TRBV27 with TRBJ2-3; TRBD2 aligns across 12 bases. The CDR3 sequence is 16 residues long. The germline gives CDR1 MNHEY, CDR2 SMNVEV (reference sequence). Trimming took 4 bases from V and 5 from J; bases not matched to a gene: 7. CDR3 residues: CASSSRLAGVLDTQYF. CDR3 DNA sequence: TGTGCCAGCAGTTCCCGACTAGCGGGGGTCTTAGATACGCAGTATTTT.

The gene calls are TRBV12-3 or TRBV12-4 and TRBJ1-3, with TRBD1 matching 8 bases. V shed 3 bases and J 0 bases; nucleotides not matched to a gene: 4. The CDR3 sequence is 16 residues long. This chain's CDR3 is CASSFGQGFSGNTIYF. The CDR3 nucleotides are TGTGCCAGCAGTTTTGGACAGGGCTTCTCTGGAAACACCATATATTTT.

This clonotype showed up just a few times. The genes are TRBV29-1 and TRBJ1-1; D remains ambiguous. The ends were cut back, 8 bases at V and 5 bases at J, with 15 bases in the middle. Germline lookup yields CDR1 SQVTM and CDR2 ANQGSEA. CDR3 length: 12 amino acids. CDR3 amino acids: CSIRTGGTEAFF. DNA for the CDR3: TGCAGCATCCGAACCGGAGGGACTGAAGCTTTCTTT. Filled out from reference TRBV29-1 and TRBJ1-1, the complete variable domain reads SAVISQKPSRDICQRGTSLTIQCQVDSQVTMMFWYRQQPGQSLTLIATANQGSEATYESGFVIDKFPISRPNLTFSTLTVSNMSPEDSSIYLCSIRTGGTEAFFGQGTRLTVV.

This clonotype has ten or more counts. The rearrangement links TRBV7-2 to TRBJ1-2, with 9 bases fitting TRBD1. This CDR3 has 13 residues. V lost 5 bases and J lost 8; bases outside the gene matches: 6. CDR1 is SGHTA and CDR2 is FQGNSA in the germline V gene. As DNA, the CDR3 is TGTGCCAGCAGCCCCGGGACAGGGAGAGGCTACACCTTC. It encodes CASSPGTGRGYTF.

The rearrangement uses TRBV15 and TRBJ2-7, with 9 bases fitting TRBD2. In germline, CDR1 is LNHNV, CDR2 YYDKDF (reference sequence). The V segment lost 5 bases and the J segment 4 bases; nucleotides outside the gene matches: 18. The CDR3 totals 18 residues. The CDR3 protein is CATSQQTQGGGRAYEQYF. CDR3 in DNA: TGTGCCACCAGCCAACAGACCCAGGGTGGCGGGAGGGCGTACGAGCAGTACTTC.

The rearrangement links TRBV20-1 to TRBJ2-7; D is perhaps TRBD1 (7 bases). Germline values: CDR1 DFQATT, CDR2 SNEGSKA (reference sequence). Trimming cost V 0 bases and J 2 bases, with 17 bases left between them. This CDR3 contains 16 residues. In DNA, the CDR3 is TGCAGTGCTAGAGATTTAGGCGGGACAGCCACCTACGAGCAGTACTTC. Translated: CSARDLGGTATYEQYF.

This clonotype was detected only a few times. The chain joins TRBV12-3 or TRBV12-4 to TRBJ2-5; 10 bases agree with TRBD2. J lost 1 base, V lost 6 bases, and 5 bases had no gene match. The CDR3 has 15 amino acids. CDR3 nucleotides: TGTGCCAGCAGCCTAGCGGGAGTGGGCCAAGAGACCCAGTACTTC. Amino acid sequence: CASSLAGVGQETQYF.

This chain connects TRBV5-1 to TRBJ2-1; TRBD2 might be the D (6 bases). This CDR3 region has 17 residues. Germline assignment: CDR1 SGHRS and CDR2 YFSETQ. Trimming removed 0 bases at V and 0 bases at J, with 13 bases between. The chain's CDR3 is CASSLGASDDSYNEQFF. The CDR3 coding sequence is TGCGCCAGCAGCTTGGGGGCTAGCGACGACTCCTACAATGAGCAGTTCTTC.

CDR3 bases: TGTGCCAGCAGCTCTCCCCACAGCAAAAACACCGGGGAGCTGTTTTTT. Its protein is CASSSPHSKNTGELFF. The chain recombines TRBV13 with TRBJ2-2; D is unresolved. CDR3 size: 16 residues. Germline lookup yields CDR1 PRHDT and CDR2 FYEKMQ (reference sequence). The V end lost 4 bases, the J end lost 2 bases, and 14 bases lay between the germline ends.

This rearrangement joins TRBV7-2 to TRBJ2-7; TRBD1 is a possible D gene (5 bases). Germline CDR1 reads SGHTA; CDR2 reads FQGNSA. This CDR3 spans 11 amino acids. V was pared by 8 bases and J by 3 bases, with 8 bases between. The CDR3 spells CASGQNYEQYF. The CDR3, as DNA: TGTGCCAGCGGACAAAACTACGAGCAGTACTTC.

This rearrangement joins TRBV4-3 to TRBJ2-7, with TRBD2 as a possible D gene (6 bases). The CDR3 sequence is 15 residues long. The germline CDR1 and CDR2 sequences are LGHNA and YSLEER. Trimming removed 0 bases at V and 4 bases at J, with 13 bases between. CDR3 protein: CASSQERARGYEQYF. The DNA of the CDR3 is TGCGCCAGCAGCCAAGAAAGGGCGCGGGGATACGAGCAGTACTTC.

This clonotype came up a few times. The CDR3 nucleotides are TGCAGTGCTAGGAAGTTAGGAGAGCAGTTCTTC. Translated: CSARKLGEQFF. The rearrangement uses TRBV20-1 and TRBJ2-1, with D unclear. The CDR3 is 11 residues long. Germline V gives CDR1 DFQATT, CDR2 SNEGSKA (reference sequence). Trimming cost V 3 bases and J 10 bases, with 10 bases left between them.

This clonotype was found a few times. The rearrangement links TRBV20-1 to TRBJ2-1, with 10 bases matching TRBD2. This CDR3 spans 17 amino acids. J was trimmed by 1 base and V by 6 bases; bases with no gene match: 12. Germline V CDR1 and CDR2: DFQATT, SNEGSKA (reference sequence). In nucleotides, the CDR3 is TGCAGTGCCACCCTAGCGGGAGAGAGAGGGTCCTACAATGAGCAGTTCTTC. It is translated as CSATLAGERGSYNEQFF.

This clonotype has a handful of counts. This chain uses TRBV4-3 with TRBJ2-3; D call uncertain. The ends were cut back, 0 bases at V and 5 bases at J, with 9 bases in the middle. CDR3 size: 14 residues. Looked up from germline, CDR1 is LGHNA and CDR2 is YSLEER. The CDR3 bases are TGCGCCAGCAGCCAAGATCAAGAAAGAGATACGCAGTATTTT. Its translation: CASSQDQERDTQYF.

The rearrangement uses TRBV7-2 and TRBJ2-6, with no clear D. This CDR3 has 14 amino acids. V lost 3 bases and J lost 3, with 6 bases in between. The germline V gene has CDR1 SGHTA and CDR2 FQGNSA. CDR3 loop: CASSLFLGANVLTF. The CDR3 nucleotides read TGTGCCAGCAGCTTGTTCCTTGGGGCCAACGTCCTGACTTTC.

This clonotype appeared a few times. The chain employs TRBV5-1 and TRBJ1-5; no definite D call. Germline V gives CDR1 SGHRS, CDR2 YFSETQ. The CDR3 has 13 residues. V lost 4 bases to trimming and J lost 4 bases, with 9 bases between them. CDR3 coding DNA: TGCGCCAGCAGCAAGGACGGAAATCAGCCCCAGCATTTT. Amino acids: CASSKDGNQPQHF.

The CDR3 nucleotides are TGTGCCAGCAGTTTTGGGGTAAGCTCCTACGAGCAGTACTTC. Translated, it gives CASSFGVSSYEQYF. The gene calls are TRBV12-3 or TRBV12-4 and TRBJ2-7, with D hard to call. Trimming stripped 3 bases from V and 0 bases from J, with 9 bases between. The CDR3 is 14 amino acids.

This clonotype was counted only a few times. V usage is TRBV4-3 and J usage is TRBJ2-2; D call uncertain. This CDR3 region has 14 residues. V lost 1 base and J 8 bases, leaving 11 bases between the germline ends. From germline, CDR1 is LGHNA and CDR2 YSLEER. As DNA, the CDR3 is TGCGCCAGCAGCCAAGGGTCGTATAGGGGGGAGCTGTTTTTT. This encodes CASSQGSYRGELFF.

This clonotype turned up a few times. This chain connects TRBV24-1 to TRBJ2-3; 7 bases map to TRBD2. V was clipped by 6 bases and J by 0 bases; unmatched bases: 2. Germline V gene data show CDR1 as KGHDR and CDR2 as SFDVKD. The CDR3 totals 14 residues. The DNA of the CDR3 is TGTGCCACCAGTCAAGCGGGGAGCACAGATACGCAGTATTTT. Amino acids: CATSQAGSTDTQYF.